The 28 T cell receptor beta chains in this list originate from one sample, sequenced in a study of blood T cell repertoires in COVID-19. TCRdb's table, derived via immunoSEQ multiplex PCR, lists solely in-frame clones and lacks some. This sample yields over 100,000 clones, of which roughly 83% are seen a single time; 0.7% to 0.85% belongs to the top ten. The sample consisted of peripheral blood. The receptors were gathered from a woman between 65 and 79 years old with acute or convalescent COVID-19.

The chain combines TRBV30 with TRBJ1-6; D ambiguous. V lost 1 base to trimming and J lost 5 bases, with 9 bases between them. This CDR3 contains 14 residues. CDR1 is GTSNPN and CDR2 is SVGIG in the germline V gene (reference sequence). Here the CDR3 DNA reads TGTGCCTGGAGTGGGGAGACACATAATTCACCCCTCCACTTT. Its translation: CAWSGETHNSPLHF.

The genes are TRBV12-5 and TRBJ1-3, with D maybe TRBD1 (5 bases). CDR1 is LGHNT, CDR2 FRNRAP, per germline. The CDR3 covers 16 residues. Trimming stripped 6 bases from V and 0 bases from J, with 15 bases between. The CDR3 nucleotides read TGTGCTAGTGGCCCCGCGGGGGAATCCTCTGGAAACACCATATATTTT. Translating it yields CASGPAGESSGNTIYF.

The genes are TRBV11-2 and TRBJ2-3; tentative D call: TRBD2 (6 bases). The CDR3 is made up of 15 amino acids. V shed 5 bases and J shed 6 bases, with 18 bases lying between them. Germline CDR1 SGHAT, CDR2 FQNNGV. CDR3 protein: CASSVGTGPMDTQYF. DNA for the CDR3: TGTGCCAGCAGCGTCGGGACTGGCCCTATGGATACGCAGTATTTT.

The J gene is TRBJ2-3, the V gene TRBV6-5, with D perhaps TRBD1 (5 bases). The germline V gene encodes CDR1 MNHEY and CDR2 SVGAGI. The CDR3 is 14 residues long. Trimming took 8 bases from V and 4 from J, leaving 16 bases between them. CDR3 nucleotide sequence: TGTGCCAGCTCAGGAGCCATCAGGGCAGATACGCAGTATTTT. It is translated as CASSGAIRADTQYF.

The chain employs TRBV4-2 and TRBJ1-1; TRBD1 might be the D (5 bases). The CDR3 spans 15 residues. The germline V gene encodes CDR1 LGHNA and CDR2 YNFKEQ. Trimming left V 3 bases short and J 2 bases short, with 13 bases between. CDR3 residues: CASSQSVTVNTEAFF. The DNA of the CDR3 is TGTGCCAGCAGCCAGTCGGTGACAGTCAACACTGAAGCTTTCTTT.

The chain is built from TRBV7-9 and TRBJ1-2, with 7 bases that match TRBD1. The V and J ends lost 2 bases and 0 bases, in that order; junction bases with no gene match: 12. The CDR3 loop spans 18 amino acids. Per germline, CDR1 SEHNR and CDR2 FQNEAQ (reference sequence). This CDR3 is CASSLRWNRDSTNYGYTF. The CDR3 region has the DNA TGTGCCAGCAGCTTACGTTGGAACCGGGACAGCACTAACTATGGCTACACCTTC.

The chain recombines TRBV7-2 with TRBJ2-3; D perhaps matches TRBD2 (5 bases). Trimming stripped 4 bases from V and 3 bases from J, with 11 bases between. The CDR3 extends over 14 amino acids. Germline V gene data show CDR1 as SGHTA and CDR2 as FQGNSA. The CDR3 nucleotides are TGTGCCAGCAGCTCTGGACTTATAACAGATACGCAGTATTTT. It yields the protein CASSSGLITDTQYF.

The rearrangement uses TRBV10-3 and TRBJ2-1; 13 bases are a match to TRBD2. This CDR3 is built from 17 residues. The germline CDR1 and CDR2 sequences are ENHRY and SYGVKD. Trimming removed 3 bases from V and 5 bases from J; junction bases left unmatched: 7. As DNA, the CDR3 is TGTGCCATCAGTGATCCGGGACTAGCGGGAACTGACAATGAGCAGTTCTTC. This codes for CAISDPGLAGTDNEQFF.

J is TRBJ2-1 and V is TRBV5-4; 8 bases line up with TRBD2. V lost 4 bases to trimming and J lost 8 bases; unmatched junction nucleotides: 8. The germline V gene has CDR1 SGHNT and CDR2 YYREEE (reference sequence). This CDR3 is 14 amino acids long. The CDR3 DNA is TGTGCCAGCAGCGGGGCGGGAGGACTTGATGAGCAGTTCTTC. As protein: CASSGAGGLDEQFF.

As DNA, the CDR3 is TGCGCCAGCAGCACCACGACAGGGAACTATGGCTACACCTTC. Its protein is CASSTTTGNYGYTF. The V call is TRBV5-1, the J call TRBJ1-2; 7 bases match TRBD1. V shed 4 bases and J 2 bases; nucleotides not matched to a gene: 5. The CDR3 is made up of 14 amino acids. CDR1 and CDR2 (germline): SGHRS, YFSETQ.

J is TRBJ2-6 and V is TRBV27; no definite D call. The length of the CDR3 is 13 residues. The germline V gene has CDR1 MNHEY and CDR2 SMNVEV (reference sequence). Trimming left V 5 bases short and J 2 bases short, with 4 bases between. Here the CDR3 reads CASSQTGANVLTF. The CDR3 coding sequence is TGTGCCAGCAGTCAAACTGGGGCCAACGTCCTGACTTTC.

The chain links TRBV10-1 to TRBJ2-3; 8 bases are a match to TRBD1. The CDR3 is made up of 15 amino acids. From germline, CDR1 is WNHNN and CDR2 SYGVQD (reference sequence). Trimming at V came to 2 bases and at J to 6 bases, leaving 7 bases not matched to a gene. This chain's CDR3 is CASSEGGQARDTQYF. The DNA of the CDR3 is TGCGCCAGCAGTGAGGGGGGACAGGCTCGGGATACGCAGTATTTT.

CDR3 in amino acids: CASSQDMRVGGELFF. The CDR3 DNA reads TGTGCCAGCAGCCAAGATATGAGGGTAGGGGGGGAGCTGTTTTTT. This rearrangement joins TRBV3-1 (or the pseudogene TRBV3-2) to TRBJ2-2; D might be TRBD2 (5 bases). The V end lost 0 bases, the J end lost 8 bases, and 13 bases lay between the germline ends. The CDR3 consists of 15 residues. Germline values: CDR1 LGHDT, CDR2 YNNKEL (reference sequence).

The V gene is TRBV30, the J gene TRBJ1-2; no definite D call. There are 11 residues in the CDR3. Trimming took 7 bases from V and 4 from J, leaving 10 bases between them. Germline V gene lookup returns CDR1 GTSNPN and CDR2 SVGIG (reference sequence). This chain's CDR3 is CALTVLYGYTF. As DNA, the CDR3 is TGTGCCTTAACAGTCCTCTATGGCTACACCTTC.

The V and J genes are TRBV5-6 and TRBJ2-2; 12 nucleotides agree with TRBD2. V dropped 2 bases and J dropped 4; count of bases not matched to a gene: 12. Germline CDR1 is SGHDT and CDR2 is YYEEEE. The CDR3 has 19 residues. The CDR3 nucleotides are TGTGCCAGCAGCTTAACCCAACTAGCGGGGGGCTTGGGCACCGGGGAGCTGTTTTTT. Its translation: CASSLTQLAGGLGTGELFF.

This CDR3 is CSVPLGNTIYF. In nucleotides, the CDR3 is TGCAGCGTCCCTTTGGGAAACACCATATATTTT. This rearrangement joins TRBV29-1 to TRBJ1-3, with no clear D. Germline CDR1 is SQVTM and CDR2 is ANQGSEA. The CDR3 contains 11 residues. The germline V and J ends were trimmed by 6 bases and 4 bases, with 7 bases remaining between them. Variable domain in full (rest from reference TRBV29-1 and TRBJ1-3): SAVISQKPSRDICQRGTSLTIQCQVDSQVTMMFWYRQQPGQSLTLIATANQGSEATYESGFVIDKFPISRPNLTFSTLTVSNMSPEDSSIYLCSVPLGNTIYFGEGSWLTVV.

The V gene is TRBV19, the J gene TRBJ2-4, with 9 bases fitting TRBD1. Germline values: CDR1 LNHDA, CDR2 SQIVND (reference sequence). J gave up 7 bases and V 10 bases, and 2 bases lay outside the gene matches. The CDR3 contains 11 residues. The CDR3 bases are TGTGCCACAGGGACAGGGAACATTCAGTACTTC. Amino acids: CATGTGNIQYF.

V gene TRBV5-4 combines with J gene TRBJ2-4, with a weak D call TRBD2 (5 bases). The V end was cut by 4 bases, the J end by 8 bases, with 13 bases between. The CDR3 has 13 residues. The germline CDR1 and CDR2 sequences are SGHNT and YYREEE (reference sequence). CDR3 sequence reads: CASSRPPGDIQYF. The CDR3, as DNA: TGTGCCAGCAGCCGCCCTCCCGGGGACATTCAGTACTTC.

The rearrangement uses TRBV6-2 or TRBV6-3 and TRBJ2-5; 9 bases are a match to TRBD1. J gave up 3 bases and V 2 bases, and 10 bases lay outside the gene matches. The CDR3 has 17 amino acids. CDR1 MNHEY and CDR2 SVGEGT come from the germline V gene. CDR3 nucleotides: TGTGCCAGCAGTTACCTTCTGGGACAGGGAGGCGAAGAGACCCAGTACTTC. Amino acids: CASSYLLGQGGEETQYF.

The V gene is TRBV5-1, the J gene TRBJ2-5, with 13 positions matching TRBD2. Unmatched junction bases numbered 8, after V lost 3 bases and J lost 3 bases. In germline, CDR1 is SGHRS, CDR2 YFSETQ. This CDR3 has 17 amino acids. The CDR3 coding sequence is TGCGCCAGCAGCTACTCCTCCGGGACTAGCGGGAAAGAGACCCAGTACTTC. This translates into CASSYSSGTSGKETQYF.

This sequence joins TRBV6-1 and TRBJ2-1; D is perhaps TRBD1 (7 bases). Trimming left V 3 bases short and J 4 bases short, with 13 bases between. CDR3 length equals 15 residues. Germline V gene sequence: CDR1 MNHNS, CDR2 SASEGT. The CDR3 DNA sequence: TGTGCCAGCAGTGACGGAGGGACAGTTTACAATGAGCAGTTCTTC. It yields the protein CASSDGGTVYNEQFF.

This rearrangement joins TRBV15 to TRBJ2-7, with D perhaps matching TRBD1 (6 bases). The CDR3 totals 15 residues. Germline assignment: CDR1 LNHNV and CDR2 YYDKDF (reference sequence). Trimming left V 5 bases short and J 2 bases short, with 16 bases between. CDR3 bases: TGTGCCACCAGCCTCGCCCGGACAGCGACCTACGAGCAGTACTTC. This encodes CATSLARTATYEQYF. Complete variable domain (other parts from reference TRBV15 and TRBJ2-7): DAMVIQNPRYQVTQFGKPVTLSCSQTLNHNVMYWYQQKSSQAPKLLFHYYDKDFNNEADTPDNFQSRRPNTSFCFLDIRSPGLGDTAMYLCATSLARTATYEQYFGPGTRLTVT.

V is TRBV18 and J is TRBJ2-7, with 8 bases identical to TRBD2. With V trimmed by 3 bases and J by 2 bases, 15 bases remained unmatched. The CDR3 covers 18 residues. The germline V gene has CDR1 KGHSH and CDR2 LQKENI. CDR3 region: CASSPIAWQAGDTYEQYF. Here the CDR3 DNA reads TGTGCCAGCTCACCGATCGCCTGGCAAGCGGGGGATACCTACGAGCAGTACTTC.

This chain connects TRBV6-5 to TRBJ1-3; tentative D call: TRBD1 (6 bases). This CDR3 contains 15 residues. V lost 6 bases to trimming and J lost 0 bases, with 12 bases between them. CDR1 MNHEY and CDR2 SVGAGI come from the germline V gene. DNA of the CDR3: TGTGCCAGCAGCCGAGGACAGCTCTCTGGAAACACCATATATTTT. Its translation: CASSRGQLSGNTIYF.

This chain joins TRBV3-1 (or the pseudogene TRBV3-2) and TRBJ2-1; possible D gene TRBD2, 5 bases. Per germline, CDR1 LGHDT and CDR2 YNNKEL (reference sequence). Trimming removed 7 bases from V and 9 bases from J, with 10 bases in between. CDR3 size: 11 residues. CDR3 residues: CASNSRGEQFF. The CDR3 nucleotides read TGTGCCAGCAACTCTCGGGGTGAGCAGTTCTTC.

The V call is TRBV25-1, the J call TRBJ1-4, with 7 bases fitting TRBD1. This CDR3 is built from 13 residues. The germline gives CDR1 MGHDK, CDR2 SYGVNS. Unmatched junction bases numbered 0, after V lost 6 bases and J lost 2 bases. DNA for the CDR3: TGTGCCAGCAGACAGGGGACTAATGAAAAACTGTTTTTT. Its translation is CASRQGTNEKLFF.

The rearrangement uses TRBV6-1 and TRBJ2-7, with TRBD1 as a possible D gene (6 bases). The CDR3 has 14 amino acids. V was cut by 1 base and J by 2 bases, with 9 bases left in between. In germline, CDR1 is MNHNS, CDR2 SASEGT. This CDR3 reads CASSEGTVAYEQYF. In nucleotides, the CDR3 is TGTGCCAGCAGTGAAGGGACAGTGGCCTACGAGCAGTACTTC.

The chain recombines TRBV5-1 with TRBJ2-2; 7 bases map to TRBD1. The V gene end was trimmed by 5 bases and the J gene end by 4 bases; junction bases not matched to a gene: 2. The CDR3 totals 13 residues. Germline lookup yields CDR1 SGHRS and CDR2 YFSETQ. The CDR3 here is CASSRGPTGELFF. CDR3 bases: TGCGCCAGCAGTAGGGGGCCCACCGGGGAGCTGTTTTTT.